This T cell receptor (beta chain) stems from a study of T-cell reconstitution after alpha-beta-depleted transplantation in children. Germline CDR1 reads DFQATT; CDR2 reads SNEGSKA (reference sequence). V was shortened by 2 bases and J by 2 bases, with 20 bases between the two germline ends. The CDR3 consists of 17 residues. There are a few counts of this clonotype. Preparation of the TCRbeta library was carried out with unique molecular identifiers. Using its own MiXCR run on the PCR reads, TCRdb lists one record per CDR3 protein. The sample has 500,000 to 600,000 distinct CDR3 sequences, about 16% seen once.

The source is a human donor who donated a stem cell graft to a child with acute lymphoblastic leukemia. The chain combines TRBV20-1 with TRBJ2-3; no firm D call. The sample here was PBMCs from the stem cell graft donor, taken from the stem cell graft. This CDR3 is CSARYPALSVVTDTQYF. CDR3 bases: TGCAGTGCTAGATACCCTGCACTCTCGGTTGTCACAGATACGCAGTATTTT.